This entry is about one T cell receptor (beta chain). Membership in each cohort depended on participant-reported clinical history. Looked up from germline, CDR1 is SEHNR and CDR2 is FQNEAQ (reference sequence). The CDR3 consists of 15 residues. Trimming shortened V by 4 bases and J by 0 bases, and 9 bases separated the two germline ends. Original processing notes: Reference gene primers were amplified, and this amplification served to estimate nucleated cell counts. Measured with immunoSEQ multiplex PCR; TCRdb has only the in-frame clones, and not every one. V and J calls plus clone size are reproduced from that table; the DNA served to infer D and trimming. This table holds about 180,000 clones, 75% to 90% found once. This entry is derived from a study of blood T cell repertoires in COVID-19. As for the study in general: The study drew acute and convalescent COVID-19 samples from the United States, Italy and Spain.

Source material: PBMCs or T cells enriched from blood (not recorded which). This TCR came from a middle-aged man who had recovered from COVID-19. The rearrangement joins TRBV7-9 to TRBJ1-4; D gene unclear. The CDR3 region has the DNA TGTGCCAGCAGCTCCCCGAGTGCAACTAATGAAAAACTGTTTTTT. Amino acid sequence: CASSSPSATNEKLFF.